There are a few counts of the clone carrying this T cell receptor (beta chain). At one of its ends the junction is not consistent with the germline gene, which may arise from a read error. The data stem from a study of T cells in Graves' hyperthyroidism and ophthalmopathy. CDR1 MNHEY and CDR2 SVGEGT come from the germline V gene. This CDR3 is built from 14 residues. From RNA transcripts, TCR beta CDR3 regions were amplified. During a first-round RT-PCR of the TCR CDR3, the HTBI primer set was used. TCRdb re-called the multiplex PCR reads with MiXCR, one entry per CDR3 protein. The sample has 300,000 to 450,000 distinct CDR3 sequences; 13% to 15% are singletons.

The TCR was taken from a woman aged 25 to 39 with Graves' ophthalmopathy. The sequencing sample was made of blood. This chain connects TRBV6-2 or TRBV6-3 to TRBJ2-3; the D gene is possibly TRBD2 (6 bases). CDR3 protein: CASRRDFYTDAQYF. The CDR3 bases are TGTGCCAGCAGACGGGACTTCTACACAGATGCGCAGTATTTT.